One sample yielded the 13 T cell receptor beta chains listed below, sequenced in a study of cytomegalovirus exposure and HLA in healthy donors. With 60 Vbeta and 13 Jbeta primers, the PCR was carried out. The data were produced by immunoSEQ multiplex PCR, yet TCRdb's version contains in-frame clones alone and is incomplete. The data show about 160,000 clones, more than 70% seen once. The sample taken for sequencing was PBMCs. Every receptor here comes from a boy between 2 and 10 years old in good health and CMV-seronegative.

This clone was detected once. This chain links TRBV6-1 with TRBJ1-5; D gene unclear. This CDR3 has 15 amino acids. Trimming shortened V by 0 bases and J by 5 bases, and 11 bases separated the two germline ends. Per germline, CDR1 MNHNS and CDR2 SASEGT. The CDR3 loop reads CASSEALLSDQPQHF. The CDR3 coding sequence is TGTGCCAGCAGTGAAGCCCTCCTCAGCGATCAGCCCCAGCATTTT.

The chain has TRBV6-1 and TRBJ2-7, with 9 bases matching TRBD1. CDR1 is MNHNS and CDR2 is SASEGT in the germline V gene. This CDR3 has 16 amino acids. Unmatched junction bases numbered 12, after V lost 2 bases and J lost 7 bases. As DNA, the CDR3 is TGTGCCAGCAGTGAATGGGACAGGGCCGTCGGGGGTGAGCAGTACTTC. Its protein is CASSEWDRAVGGEQYF.

V and J are TRBV2 and TRBJ2-2, with D perhaps matching TRBD2 (6 bases). CDR3 size: 16 residues. CDR1 and CDR2 from the germline V gene are SNHLY and FYNNEI. Trimming pared 2 bases from V and 5 bases from J, leaving 15 bases between. The CDR3 protein is CASSEFEGLYTGELFF. The CDR3, as DNA: TGTGCCAGCAGTGAATTTGAGGGACTCTATACCGGGGAGCTGTTTTTT.

The rearrangement links TRBV28 to TRBJ1-5; maybe TRBD1 (6 bases). CDR1 MDHEN and CDR2 SYDVKM come from the germline V gene. This CDR3 spans 16 amino acids. The V and J ends lost 7 bases and 7 bases respectively, with 23 bases between them. This CDR3 is CASTTVRGGSNQPQHF. The CDR3 nucleotides read TGTGCCAGCACCACAGTCAGGGGAGGGTCTAACCAGCCCCAGCATTTT.

The chain carries TRBV7-8 and TRBJ1-3; D is undetermined. The germline V gene has CDR1 SGHVS and CDR2 FQNEAQ. The CDR3 spans 15 residues. V was pared by 5 bases and J by 7 bases, with 18 bases between. CDR3 loop: CASSTRDGFMNTIYF. The CDR3 DNA reads TGTGCCAGCAGCACCCGGGATGGGTTCATGAACACCATATATTTT. Looking up the rest from reference TRBV7-8 and TRBJ1-3 gives the full variable domain: GAGVSQSPRYKVAKRGQDVALRCDPISGHVSLFWYQQALGQGPEFLTYFQNEAQLDKSGLPSDRFFAERPEGSVSTLKIQRTQQEDSAVYLCASSTRDGFMNTIYFGEGSWLTVV.

The V call is TRBV5-4, the J call TRBJ2-3, with TRBD1 matching over 10 bases. The trim removed 2 bases at V and 3 bases at J, leaving 3 bases unmatched. This CDR3 has 15 residues. Germline CDR1 reads SGHNT; CDR2 reads YYREEE (reference sequence). The chain's CDR3 is CASSFRQGATDTQYF. The CDR3 DNA is TGTGCCAGCAGCTTCAGACAGGGGGCGACAGATACGCAGTATTTT.

The J gene is TRBJ2-1, the V gene TRBV2; 7 nucleotides match TRBD2. This CDR3 has 16 residues. Germline trimming cut 3 bases from V and 0 bases from J; bases unmatched to any gene: 5. Germline values: CDR1 SNHLY, CDR2 FYNNEI. CDR3 residues: CASSEAGVDSYNEQFF. The DNA of the CDR3 is TGTGCCAGCAGTGAGGCGGGAGTGGACTCCTACAATGAGCAGTTCTTC.

The rearrangement joins TRBV27 to TRBJ2-7; possible D gene TRBD2, 5 bases. This CDR3 contains 14 residues. Germline V gene data show CDR1 as MNHEY and CDR2 as SMNVEV (reference sequence). Trimming left V 2 bases short and J 3 bases short, with 11 bases between. The DNA for the CDR3 is TGTGCCAGCAGTTTAGGCGGGCGCCACTACGAGCAGTACTTC. Protein sequence: CASSLGGRHYEQYF.

The chain recombines TRBV9 with TRBJ1-2, with TRBD1 as a possible D gene (5 bases). CDR1 and CDR2 (germline): SGDLS, YYNGEE. Trimming pared 5 bases from V and 8 bases from J, leaving 16 bases between. This CDR3 spans 13 amino acids. The CDR3 loop reads CASSGGTGEGYTF. In DNA form, the CDR3 reads TGTGCCAGCAGTGGGGGAACGGGAGAGGGCTACACCTTC.

The genes are TRBV5-1 and TRBJ2-5; D gene unclear. Germline-derived CDR1 and CDR2 are SGHRS and YFSETQ. The germline V and J ends were trimmed by 4 bases and 2 bases, with 6 bases remaining between them. CDR3 length equals 12 residues. For the CDR3, the DNA is TGCGCCAGCAGCGTCCAACAAGAGACCCAGTACTTC. Protein product: CASSVQQETQYF.

V usage is TRBV11-2 and J usage is TRBJ2-5, with 7 bases that match TRBD2. CDR3 length: 16 amino acids. Trimming cost V 1 base and J 7 bases; bases outside gene matches: 12. From germline, CDR1 is SGHAT and CDR2 FQNNGV. The CDR3 is CASSLGRFREVGTQYF. In DNA, the CDR3 is TGTGCCAGCAGCTTAGGTCGATTCCGGGAGGTTGGGACCCAGTACTTC.

V is TRBV15 and J is TRBJ2-7, with 8 bases fitting TRBD1. This CDR3 has 16 amino acids. The V and J ends lost 1 base and 4 bases, in that order; junction bases with no gene match: 9. Germline V gene lookup returns CDR1 LNHNV and CDR2 YYDKDF (reference sequence). The CDR3 DNA sequence: TGTGCCACCAGCAGAGTGGAGGCAGGGGGCCTTTACGAGCAGTACTTC. The encoded protein is CATSRVEAGGLYEQYF.

The sample holds a few counts of this clone. The genes are TRBV5-4 and TRBJ1-4, with D maybe TRBD1 (6 bases). Germline V gene sequence: CDR1 SGHNT, CDR2 YYREEE (reference sequence). Deletions cut 4 bases from V and 3 bases from J, with 13 bases between. This CDR3 has 15 amino acids. Written as DNA, the CDR3 is TGTGCCAGCAGCCAATGGACAGCTCCTAATGAAAAACTGTTTTTT. This sequence encodes CASSQWTAPNEKLFF.